The clone carrying this T cell receptor (beta chain) was detected a few times. Its antigen is still unknown. The germline gives CDR1 MNHEY, CDR2 SVGAGI. V shed 8 bases and J shed 5 bases, with 15 bases lying between them. The CDR3 sequence is 14 residues long. The sample comes from a study of T cells in Graves' hyperthyroidism and ophthalmopathy. Study-wide points: Separating ophthalmopathy from stable hyperthyroidism was achieved by a 13 V-J model.

Each diagnosis was grounded in clinical symptoms, serum thyroxine and TRAb, thyroid ultrasound, and orbital computed tomography. Amplification of TCR beta CDR3 regions used RNA as the template. HTBI primers were employed in a first-round RT-PCR of the TCR CDR3. MiXCR, run by TCRdb on the multiplex PCR reads, gives a single entry per CDR3 protein. The data hold 550,000 to 700,000 distinct CDR3 sequences, with about 43% observed a single time. This rearrangement joins TRBV6-5 to TRBJ2-2; TRBD2 might be the D (6 bases). Sequencing used peripheral blood or thyroid tissue (not recorded which). The TCR originated in an adult woman with Graves' disease, either hyperthyroidism or ophthalmopathy (not recorded which). As DNA, the CDR3 is TGTGCCAGCTCCAGGCAGGGAGGAACCGGGGAGCTGTTTTTT. Encoded protein: CASSRQGGTGELFF.